This TCR beta chain was documented in a study of Ad26.COV2.S vaccination and SARS-CoV-2 variants. Whole-study context: The vaccine Ad26.COV2.S was put into the muscle once, or twice with 56 days between. Study-level findings and limits: Assessments of TCR breadth and depth may have underestimated the total T cell responses.

The V end lost 4 bases, the J end lost 5 bases, and 13 bases lay between the germline ends. Germline V gene sequence: CDR1 SGHDT, CDR2 YYEEEE. The CDR3 is 13 amino acids. Note on this clone: The antigen remains unidentified.

Only in-frame clones appear in the TCRdb table, and some are missing; sequencing was by immunoSEQ multiplex PCR. Of about 680,000 clones detected, around 92% appear once; the ten largest clones hold roughly 1.5%. The treatment here: approximately 18 received Ad26.COV2.S at low or high dose, single or two shots; 5 received placebo; per-sample allocation not given. Each sample was drawn 63 days after the first injection (of vaccine or placebo). SARS-CoV-2 spike from the Wuhan strain was encoded by the vaccine, an Ad26 vector. This receptor was taken from a person aged 18-65 years who received the Ad26.COV2.S COVID-19 vaccine or a placebo. The specimen comprised peripheral blood, sampled in a trial of Ad26.COV2.S vaccine versus placebo. This chain links TRBV5-6 with TRBJ2-7; D is perhaps TRBD1 or TRBD2 (5 bases each). The CDR3 region has the DNA TGTGCCAGCAGCGAGTCAGGGAGAGACGAGCAGTACTTC. Translated: CASSESGRDEQYF.